This paragraph reports one T cell receptor (beta chain). The sequenced target, TCR beta, came from blood CD8+ and CD4+ T cells. While serving as controls, healthy donors were matched for age and sex. Negative isolation yielded CD8+ and CD4+ T cells; FACS enriched TEMRA cells. The trim removed 1 base at V and 1 base at J, leaving 8 bases unmatched. From germline, CDR1 is SGHTA and CDR2 FQGNSA. The CDR3 is made up of 18 amino acids. Random hexamers primed reverse transcription of about 0.5 to 1 ug RNA. Amplification of the TCR beta CDR3 was carried out by immunoSEQ multiplex PCR, which spanned a total of 54 Vbeta and 13 Jbeta segments. TCRdb redid the calling of the immunoSEQ multiplex PCR reads with MiXCR, one entry per CDR3 protein. Here the sample spans 150,000 to 200,000 distinct CDR3 sequences, 92% being singletons. These data come from a study of CD8 T cells in Susac syndrome.

The sequenced sample consisted of CD4+ T cells from PBMCs. The chain recombines TRBV7-2 with TRBJ2-4, with 9 nucleotides matching TRBD2. This TCR was recovered from a human donor in good health. Written as DNA, the CDR3 is TGTGCCAGCAGCTTAGTGGGCGGGGGGGCCGTGGCCAAAAACATTCAGTACTTC. It translates to CASSLVGGGAVAKNIQYF.